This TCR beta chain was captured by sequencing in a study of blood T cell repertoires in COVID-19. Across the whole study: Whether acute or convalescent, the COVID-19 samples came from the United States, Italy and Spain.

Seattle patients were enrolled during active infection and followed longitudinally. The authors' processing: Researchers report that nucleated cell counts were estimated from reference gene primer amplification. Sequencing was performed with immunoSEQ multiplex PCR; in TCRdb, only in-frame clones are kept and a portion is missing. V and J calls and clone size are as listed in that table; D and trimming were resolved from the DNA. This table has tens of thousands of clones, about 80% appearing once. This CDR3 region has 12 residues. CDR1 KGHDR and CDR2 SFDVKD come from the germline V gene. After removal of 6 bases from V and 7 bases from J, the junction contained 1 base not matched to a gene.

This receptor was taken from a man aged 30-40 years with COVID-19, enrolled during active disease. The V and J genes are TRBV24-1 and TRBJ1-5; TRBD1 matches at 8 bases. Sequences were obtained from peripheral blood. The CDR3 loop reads CATSSGGQPQHF. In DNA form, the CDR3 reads TGTGCCACCAGTTCAGGGGGCCAGCCCCAGCATTTT.